This T cell receptor beta chain was sequenced during a study of glioma-infiltrating T cells after dendritic cell vaccination. Study overall: Patients received three intradermal dendritic cell vaccine injections at biweekly intervals.

Time point denoted: after dendritic cell vaccination, including at tumor progression/relapse. Before vaccination, two weeks after the third vaccination, and at progression, PBMC were collected. Looked up from germline, CDR1 is KGHSH and CDR2 is LQKENI. Trimming shortened V by 3 bases and J by 2 bases, and 11 bases separated the two germline ends. The CDR3 is 14 residues long. The PCR used 60 V beta and 13 J beta primers. Using immunoSEQ multiplex PCR, the repertoire was profiled, and TCRdb retains in-frame clones only, with some absent. The sample yields more than 85,000 clones, around 87% seen once. The rearrangement joins TRBV18 to TRBJ2-7, with D possibly matching TRBD1 (6 bases). The sequence was collected from a human donor with glioblastoma. The sequences come from blood, collected after dendritic cell vaccination. In DNA, the CDR3 is TGTGCCAGCTCACCGGGCAGGGGTACCTACGAGCAGTACTTC. Protein sequence: CASSPGRGTYEQYF.